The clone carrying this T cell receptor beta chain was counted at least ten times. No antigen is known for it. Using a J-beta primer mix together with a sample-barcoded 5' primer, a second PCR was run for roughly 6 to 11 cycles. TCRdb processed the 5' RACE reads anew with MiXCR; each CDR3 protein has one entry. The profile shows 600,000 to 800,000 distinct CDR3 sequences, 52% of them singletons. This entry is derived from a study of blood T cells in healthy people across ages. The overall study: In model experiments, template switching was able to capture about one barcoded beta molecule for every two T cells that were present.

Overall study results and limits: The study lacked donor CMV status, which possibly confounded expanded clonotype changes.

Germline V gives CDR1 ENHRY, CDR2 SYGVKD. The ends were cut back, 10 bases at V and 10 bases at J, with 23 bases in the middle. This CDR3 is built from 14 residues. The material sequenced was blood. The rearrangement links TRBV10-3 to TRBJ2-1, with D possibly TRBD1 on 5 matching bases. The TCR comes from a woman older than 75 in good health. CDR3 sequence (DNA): TGTGCCACCCAAGGGTTGCGGCAGCAGGGCGAGCAGTTCTTC. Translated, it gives CATQGLRQQGEQFF.